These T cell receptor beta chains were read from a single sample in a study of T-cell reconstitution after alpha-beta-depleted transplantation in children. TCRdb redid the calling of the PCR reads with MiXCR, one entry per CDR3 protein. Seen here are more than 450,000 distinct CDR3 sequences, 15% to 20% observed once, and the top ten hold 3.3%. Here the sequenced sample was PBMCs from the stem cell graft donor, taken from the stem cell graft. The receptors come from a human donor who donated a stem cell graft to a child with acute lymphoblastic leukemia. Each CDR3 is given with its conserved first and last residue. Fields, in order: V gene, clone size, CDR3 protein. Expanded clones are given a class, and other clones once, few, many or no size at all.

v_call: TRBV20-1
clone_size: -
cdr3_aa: CSARKDVPYEQYF

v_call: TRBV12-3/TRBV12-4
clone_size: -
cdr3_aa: CASSSDWVGAGTDTQYF

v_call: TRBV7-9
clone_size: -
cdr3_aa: CASSVTITGEVSNEQFF

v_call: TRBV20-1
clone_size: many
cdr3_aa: CSARTGSGTTTEAFF

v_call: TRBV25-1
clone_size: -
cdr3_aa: CASLLGEGSNNEQFF

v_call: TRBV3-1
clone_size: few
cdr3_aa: CASSQISDRNSYEQYF

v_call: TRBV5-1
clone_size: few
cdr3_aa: CASSLTTTSASYNEQFF

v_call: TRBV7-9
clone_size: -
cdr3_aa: CASSRTGTGDEQYF

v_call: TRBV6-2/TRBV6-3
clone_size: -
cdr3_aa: CASSYAVGESPYEQYF

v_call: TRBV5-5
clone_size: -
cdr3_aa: CASSLGQQPQHF

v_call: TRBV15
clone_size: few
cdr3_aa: CATSRLNQPQHF

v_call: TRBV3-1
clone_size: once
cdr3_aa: CASSQDHAVGGGNEQYF

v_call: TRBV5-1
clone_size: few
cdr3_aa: CASSGGQGNTNEKLFF

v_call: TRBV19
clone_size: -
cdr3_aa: CASSGTGGEKLFF

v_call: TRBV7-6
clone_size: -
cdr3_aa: CASSLRGQGADTQYF

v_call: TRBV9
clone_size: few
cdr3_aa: CASSVDWVSYNEQFF

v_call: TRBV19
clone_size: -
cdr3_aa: CASSIAETANTGELFF

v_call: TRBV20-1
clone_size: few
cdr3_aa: CSASPGDEKLFF

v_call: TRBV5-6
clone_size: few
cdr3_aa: CASSLRRLYGYTF

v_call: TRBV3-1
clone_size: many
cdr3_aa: CASSQEVAGGPDTQYF

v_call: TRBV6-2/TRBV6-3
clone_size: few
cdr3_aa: CASSYEVRHNEQFF

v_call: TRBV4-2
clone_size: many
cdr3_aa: CASSPRGSGRVPPDTQYF

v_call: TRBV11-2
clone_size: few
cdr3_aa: CASSLAGGRSEQFF

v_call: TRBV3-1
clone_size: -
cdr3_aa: CASSQGFVEAFF

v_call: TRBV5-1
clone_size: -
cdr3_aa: CASSLTTGGPYEQYF

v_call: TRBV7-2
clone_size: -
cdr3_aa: CASSLGVSLNSYEQYF

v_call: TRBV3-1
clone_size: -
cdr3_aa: CASSRGGLGERVEATYEQYF

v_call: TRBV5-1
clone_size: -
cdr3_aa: CASSFASGYTGELFF

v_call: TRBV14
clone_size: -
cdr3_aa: CASSQSQGGYNEQFF

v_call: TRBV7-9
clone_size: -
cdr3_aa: CASSPEDRGLNYGYTF

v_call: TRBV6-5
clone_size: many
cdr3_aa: CASSLDLAGVYEQYF

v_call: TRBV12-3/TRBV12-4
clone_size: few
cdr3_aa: CASIRLAGGIEQFF

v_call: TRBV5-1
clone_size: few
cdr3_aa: CASSLLGRQQFF

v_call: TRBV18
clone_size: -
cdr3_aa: CASSPWDSGSQPQHF

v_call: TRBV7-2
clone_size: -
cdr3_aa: CASSLPGRGDTQYF

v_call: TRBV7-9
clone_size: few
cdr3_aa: CASSFQVELKQFF

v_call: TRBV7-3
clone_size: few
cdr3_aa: CASSLNGGDNEQFF

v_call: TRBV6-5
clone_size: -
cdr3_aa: CASSSTGGYNSPLHF

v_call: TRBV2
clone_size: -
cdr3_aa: CATIEGFQGTDTQYF

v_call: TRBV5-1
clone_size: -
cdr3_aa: CASSLILGVLSDTDTQYF

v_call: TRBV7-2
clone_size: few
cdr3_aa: CASSSATQETQYF

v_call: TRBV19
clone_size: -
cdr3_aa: CASRPQGSNQPQHF

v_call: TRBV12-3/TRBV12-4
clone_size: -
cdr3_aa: CASSFGLVGETQYF

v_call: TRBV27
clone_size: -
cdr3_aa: CASSEGTGETNYGYTF

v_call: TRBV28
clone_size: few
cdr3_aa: CASTGYRAGTEAFF

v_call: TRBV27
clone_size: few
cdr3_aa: CASSLSRQGSYNEQFF

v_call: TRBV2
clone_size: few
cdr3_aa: CASREGTGSNTEAFF

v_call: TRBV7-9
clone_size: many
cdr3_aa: CASSLLSGRNTGELFF

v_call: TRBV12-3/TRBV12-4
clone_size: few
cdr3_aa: CASTPGPFGAPNYGYTF

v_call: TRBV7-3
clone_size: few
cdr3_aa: CASSLRVGGRRNEQFF

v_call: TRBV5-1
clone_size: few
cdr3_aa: CASSLRDLEETQYF

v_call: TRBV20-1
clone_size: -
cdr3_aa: CSATRDGSSYNEQFF

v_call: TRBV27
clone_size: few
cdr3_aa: CASIDTGVNTEAFF

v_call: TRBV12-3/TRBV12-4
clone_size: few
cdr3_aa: CASSYGERIYEQYF

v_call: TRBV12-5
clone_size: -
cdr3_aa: CASGFPPSEDEAFF

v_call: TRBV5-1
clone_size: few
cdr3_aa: CASSHGLAGGTDTQYF